What follows is one T cell receptor beta chain and its context. Per the study methods: It was from reference gene primer amplification that nucleated cell counts were estimated. TCRdb's table, derived via immunoSEQ multiplex PCR, lists solely in-frame clones and lacks some. V and J calls plus clone size are reproduced from that table; the DNA served to infer D and trimming. The repertoire consists of hundreds of thousands of clones, with around 85% occurring once and the leading ten covering 3.5% to 4%. These data come from a study of blood T cell repertoires in COVID-19. Study background: T cells, B-cell-depleted T cells, or PBMCs provided the cDNA or gDNA that served as material.

The V segment lost 5 bases and the J segment 4 bases; nucleotides outside the gene matches: 6. CDR1 SGHVS and CDR2 FQNEAQ come from the germline V gene. The CDR3 is made up of 15 amino acids. The sample taken for sequencing was peripheral blood. This TCR came from a woman under 30 with acute or convalescent COVID-19. This sequence joins TRBV7-8 and TRBJ2-7; 12 bases agree with TRBD2. The CDR3 loop reads CASSRGLAGRYEQYF. The CDR3 region has the DNA TGTGCCAGCAGCCGCGGACTAGCGGGAAGGTACGAGCAGTACTTC.